This T cell receptor (beta chain) derives from a study of cytomegalovirus exposure and HLA in healthy donors. Findings of the study overall: Altogether, 164 TCR beta chains were recorded as cytomegalovirus-associated. Researchers reported in a later analysis that a missense DCLRE1C variant was tied to TCR beta V- and J-gene trimming. Earlier results showed most TCR beta V segments being productive about 87% or about 30% of the time.

With 2 bases clipped from V and 5 bases from J, the junction kept 5 bases outside the gene matches. CDR1 SGDLS and CDR2 YYNGEE come from the germline V gene. The CDR3 consists of 15 residues. The PCR was carried out with 60 Vbeta primers and 13 Jbeta primers. Clones were sequenced by immunoSEQ multiplex PCR, and TCRdb holds only the in-frame ones, with some missing. The sample yields some 190,000 clones, 70% to 90% seen once. Comments on this clone: Its antigen is still unknown.

The receptor was derived from a male donor in good health and CMV-seronegative. The sample was PBMCs. The V and J genes are TRBV9 and TRBJ2-4; 9 bases are shared with TRBD2. This CDR3 is CASSVAGGLENIQYF. The CDR3 DNA is TGTGCCAGCAGCGTGGCGGGGGGGCTTGAAAACATTCAGTACTTC.